These T cell receptor beta chains were read from a single sample in a study of blood T cell repertoires in COVID-19. The repertoire was sequenced with immunoSEQ multiplex PCR; TCRdb's copy has only in-frame clones and lacks some. Here the sample spans hundreds of thousands of clones, around 91% being singletons. The sample comprised peripheral blood. These receptors were obtained from a woman aged 55-75 years with acute or convalescent COVID-19. Each CDR3 is given without its conserved first and last residue. Size values are once, few and many counts, or a class for expanded clones, and some rows have none.

cdr3_length j_call clone_size v_call cdr3_aa
10 TRBJ1-2 few TRBV12-3/TRBV12-4 ASSFGSMART
12 TRBJ2-5 - TRBV11-2 ASSLIVNQETQY
10 TRBJ2-1 - TRBV19 ASSRGAGEQF
13 TRBJ2-5 - TRBV24-1 ATSDPTSGGEAQY
12 TRBJ2-7 once TRBV7-2 ASTRFGRSYEQY
12 TRBJ1-1 - TRBV5-8 ASSFRGQDTEAF
14 TRBJ2-3 - TRBV4-2 ASSQEAAPSTDTQY
12 TRBJ2-7 once TRBV27 ASSASGISYEQY
15 TRBJ2-1 - TRBV3-1/TRBV3-2 ASSQEIASSSYNEQF
14 TRBJ2-2 once TRBV9 ASSVGLSSALGELF
13 TRBJ1-5 - TRBV18 ASSPPEVTFGPQH
14 TRBJ1-1 - TRBV5-4 ASSFRDRGRRTEAF
12 TRBJ2-7 - TRBV18 ASSALPGHYEQY
11 TRBJ1-2 once TRBV5-5 ASSPDSNYGYT
12 TRBJ2-1 - TRBV6-1 ASSIAGAYNEQF
13 TRBJ1-1 - TRBV6-5 ASSRGDRLNTEAF
15 TRBJ2-3 - TRBV27 ASSYQRQWAQTDTQY
13 TRBJ1-1 - TRBV19 ASSIDTTRGTEAF
11 TRBJ1-1 - TRBV6-5 ASSYGSNTEAF
14 TRBJ2-1 - TRBV7-2 ASSLHSSGGYNEQF
13 TRBJ2-1 once TRBV7-2 ASSLEGREVNEQF
9 TRBJ2-7 few TRBV29-1 SGKTGGEQY
13 TRBJ1-6 - TRBV11-1 ASSRGRTGSSPLH
11 TRBJ2-3 - TRBV19 ATQARDSDTQY
14 TRBJ2-2 - TRBV25-1 ASSESWREATGELF
12 TRBJ1-4 - TRBV27 ASWEAGNHEKLF
12 TRBJ2-7 few TRBV19 ASSLGGDLYEQY
11 TRBJ1-2 - TRBV27 ASSAPTSSGYT
12 TRBJ2-1 - TRBV14 ASSHLAGGREQF
14 TRBJ1-6 - TRBV27 ASSRDFSSYNSPLH
12 TRBJ1-1 - TRBV4-3 ASSQHSTGGVAF
13 TRBJ1-1 - TRBV19 ASSRRQGRNTEAF
13 TRBJ1-5 - TRBV11-2 ASSLDTGGNQPQH
15 TRBJ2-3 - TRBV7-2 ASSNGGLAGGTDTQY
13 TRBJ2-3 - TRBV6-5 ASSYSGTVGDTQY